The rows below give T cell receptor beta chains drawn from one sample of a study of shared clonotypes between healthy human individuals. Sequencing was performed with immunoSEQ multiplex PCR; in TCRdb, only in-frame clones are kept and a portion is missing. The sample comprises 1 million to 1.3 million clones, around 78% of which are singletons, and around 0.61% rests with the top ten. The sample consisted of memory CD4+ T cells from PBMCs. The receptors originated from a man younger than 35 in good health. Some clones in this sample may be carry-over from other donors' samples. CDR3s leave out the opening cysteine and the closing phenylalanine or tryptophan. Each record gives: clone size, CDR3 length, V gene, J gene, CDR3 protein. Size is stated for part of the rows, as once, few or many counts, or as a class when the clone is expanded.

>.|15|TRBV7-8|TRBJ1-2
ASSSLYGGESNYGYT
>.|13|TRBV11-3|TRBJ1-5
ASSFLGLRNQPQH
>.|13|TRBV7-3|TRBJ2-2
ASSVRQGNTGELF
>.|12|TRBV5-4|TRBJ1-5
ASSVGGVGQPQH
>.|15|TRBV7-2|TRBJ2-3
ASSLRALAVSTDTQY
>once|12|TRBV18|TRBJ1-2
ASSPLSADYGYT
>.|13|TRBV6-5|TRBJ2-7
ASSYAIAGAYEQY
>.|12|TRBV4-1|TRBJ2-7
ASSQDSAREEQY
>many|14|TRBV10-2|TRBJ1-2
ASSEPRGAVSYGYT
>.|16|TRBV4-2|TRBJ2-7
ASSQVLAGGAGAYEQY
>.|13|TRBV15|TRBJ1-5
ATSRDYRGSQPQH
>.|13|TRBV7-8|TRBJ1-1
ASSLARGFNTEAF
>once|12|TRBV5-1|TRBJ2-7
ASRPVVSSYEQY
>.|16|TRBV5-4|TRBJ2-1
ASSPRGPASGSNNEQF
>.|12|TRBV19|TRBJ1-5
ASWGGPPGQPQH
>.|13|TRBV25-1|TRBJ1-5
ASSDPTGDGQPQH
>.|12|TRBV6-7|TRBJ2-2
ASPVNPNTGELF
>.|13|TRBV2|TRBJ2-4
ASSMGGVAKNIQY
>.|14|TRBV5-1|TRBJ1-1
ASSYTAGEGDTEAF
>.|12|TRBV6-6|TRBJ1-2
ASSSQTANYGYT
>.|13|TRBV2|TRBJ2-7
ASRTPGRSSYEQY
>.|9|TRBV20-1|TRBJ2-7
SASKAVEQY
>.|12|TRBV5-4|TRBJ2-7
ASSLKTGTYEQY
>.|14|TRBV5-4|TRBJ2-2
ASSPIAGVKTGELF
>.|13|TRBV28|TRBJ2-5
ASSLSGSLDETQY
>once|13|TRBV10-1|TRBJ2-7
ASSDSGRTPGEQY
>.|10|TRBV7-9|TRBJ1-1
ASSSGPPWAF
>.|14|TRBV5-1|TRBJ2-7
ASSVGTSGRDYEQY
>.|11|TRBV7-9|TRBJ1-3
AGGIGSGNTIY
>.|12|TRBV7-2|TRBJ1-2
ASGTAPPLYGYT
>.|14|TRBV18|TRBJ2-1
ASSPPTEERDNEQF